The entry below describes one T cell receptor (beta chain). The antigen is undetermined. This specimen belongs to a study of shared clonotypes between healthy human individuals. The overall study: CD8 memory received one plate per donor, CD8 naive two, CD4 memory three and CD4 naive three.

Germline values: CDR1 MNHNS, CDR2 SASEGT. There are 14 residues in the CDR3. The germline V and J ends were trimmed by 5 bases and 4 bases, with 14 bases remaining between them. Data came from immunoSEQ multiplex PCR; TCRdb stores just in-frame clones and leaves some out. This sample has about 2.4 million clones, with under 95% found just once. Study outcomes and limitations: Donors were few, which limited the genetic and exposure-history diversity represented. Rarefaction gave evidence that sorted-subset sequencing remained incomplete despite large depth. Estimated richness was generally greater in naive than memory subsets.

The V call is TRBV6-1, the J call TRBJ1-2, with TRBD1 as a possible D gene (6 bases). What was sequenced was naive CD4+ T cells from PBMCs. Documented subset: CD45RA+ positively selected. This sequence originates from a man aged 18 to 30 in good health. Some clones in this sample may be carry-over from other donors' samples. CDR3 DNA sequence: TGTGCCAGCAGTCAAGTTCAGGGGATCTATGGCTACACCTTC. This encodes CASSQVQGIYGYTF.